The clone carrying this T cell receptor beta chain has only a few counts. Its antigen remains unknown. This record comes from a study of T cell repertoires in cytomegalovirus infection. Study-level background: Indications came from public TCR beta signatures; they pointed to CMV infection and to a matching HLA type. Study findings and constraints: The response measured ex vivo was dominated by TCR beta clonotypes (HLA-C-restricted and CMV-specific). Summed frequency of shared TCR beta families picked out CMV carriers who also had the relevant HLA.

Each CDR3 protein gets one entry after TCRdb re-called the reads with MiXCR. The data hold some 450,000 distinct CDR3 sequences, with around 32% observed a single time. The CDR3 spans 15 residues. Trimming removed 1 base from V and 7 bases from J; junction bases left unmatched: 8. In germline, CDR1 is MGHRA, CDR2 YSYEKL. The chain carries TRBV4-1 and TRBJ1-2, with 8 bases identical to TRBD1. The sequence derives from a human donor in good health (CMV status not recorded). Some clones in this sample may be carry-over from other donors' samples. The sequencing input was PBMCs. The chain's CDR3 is CASSQAQGAIGGYTF. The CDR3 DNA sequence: TGCGCCAGCAGCCAAGCTCAGGGGGCAATAGGTGGCTACACCTTC.